Sequencing of this T cell receptor beta chain was carried out in a study of technical replicates of blood from a few donors. Some clones are missing from TCRdb's copy, which holds only in-frame ones; the method was immunoSEQ multiplex PCR. The table records tens of thousands of clones, around 87% of them present only once. This clonotype was sampled from a human donor in good health. Some clones in this sample may be carry-over from other donors' samples. The source material was PBMCs.

This chain's CDR3 is CASSLAMGGQETQYF. The CDR3, as DNA: TGTGCCAGCAGCTTAGCAATGGGGGGCCAAGAGACCCAGTACTTC. V is TRBV7-7 and J is TRBJ2-5; D is possibly TRBD2 (6 bases). The CDR3 contains 15 residues. Trimming left V 0 bases short and J 1 base short, with 9 bases between. CDR1 and CDR2 (germline): SSHAT, FNYEAQ (reference sequence).